This TCR beta chain was found in a study of T cells in Graves' hyperthyroidism and ophthalmopathy. Study-level information: Any treatment followed the collection of peripheral blood at initial diagnosis.

It was RNA transcripts that yielded the amplified TCR beta CDR3 regions. Using the HTBI primer set, a first-round RT-PCR was run on the TCR CDR3. TCRdb reprocessed the multiplex PCR reads with MiXCR, giving one entry per CDR3 protein. The repertoire consists of a few hundred thousand distinct CDR3 sequences, with 15% to 18% occurring once and the leading ten covering approximately 8%. V was shortened by 2 bases and J by 5 bases, with 14 bases between the two germline ends. Germline V gene sequence: CDR1 SGDLS, CDR2 YYNGEE. The CDR3 is 14 amino acids. This clonotype was seen more than once but under ten times. Graves' hyperthyroidism qualified as stable when ophthalmopathy did not progress within 18 months.

Source material: blood. The genes are TRBV9 and TRBJ2-7, with D possibly being TRBD2 (5 bases). The receptor was isolated from a woman between 18 and 29 years old with Graves' hyperthyroidism. The CDR3 protein is CASSVFGGLDEQYF. The CDR3 DNA follows: TGTGCCAGCAGCGTTTTTGGAGGATTGGACGAGCAGTACTTC.